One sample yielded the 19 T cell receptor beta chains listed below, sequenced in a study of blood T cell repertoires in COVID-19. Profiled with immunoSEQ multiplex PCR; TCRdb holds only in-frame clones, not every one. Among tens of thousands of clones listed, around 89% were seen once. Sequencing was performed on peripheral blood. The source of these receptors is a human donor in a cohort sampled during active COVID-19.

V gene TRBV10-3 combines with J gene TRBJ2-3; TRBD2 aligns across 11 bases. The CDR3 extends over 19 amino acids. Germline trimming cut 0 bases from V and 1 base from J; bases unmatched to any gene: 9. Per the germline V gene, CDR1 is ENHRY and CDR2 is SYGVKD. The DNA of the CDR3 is TGTGCCATCAGTGAGTCGAGTAGCGGGAGGGCCATTGGCACAGATACGCAGTATTTT. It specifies CAISESSSGRAIGTDTQYF.

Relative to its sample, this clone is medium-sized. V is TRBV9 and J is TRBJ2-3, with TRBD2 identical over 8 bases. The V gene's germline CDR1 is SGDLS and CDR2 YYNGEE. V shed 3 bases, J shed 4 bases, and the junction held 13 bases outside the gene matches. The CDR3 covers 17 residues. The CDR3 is CASSEGWGASGSDTQYF. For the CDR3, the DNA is TGTGCCAGCAGCGAGGGATGGGGGGCTAGCGGGTCAGATACGCAGTATTTT.

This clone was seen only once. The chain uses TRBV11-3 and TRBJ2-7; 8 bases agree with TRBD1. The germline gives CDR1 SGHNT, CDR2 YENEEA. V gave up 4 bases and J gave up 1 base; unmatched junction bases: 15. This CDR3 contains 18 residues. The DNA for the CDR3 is TGTGCCAGCAGCTCTGTCCTATCCAGGGGGCGCGTATCCTACGAGCAGTACTTC. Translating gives CASSSVLSRGRVSYEQYF.

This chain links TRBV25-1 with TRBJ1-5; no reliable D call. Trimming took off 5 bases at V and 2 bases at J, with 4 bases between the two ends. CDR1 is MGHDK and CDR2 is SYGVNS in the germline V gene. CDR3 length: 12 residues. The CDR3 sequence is CASSRGNQPQHF. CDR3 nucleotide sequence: TGTGCCAGCAGTCGCGGCAATCAGCCCCAGCATTTT.

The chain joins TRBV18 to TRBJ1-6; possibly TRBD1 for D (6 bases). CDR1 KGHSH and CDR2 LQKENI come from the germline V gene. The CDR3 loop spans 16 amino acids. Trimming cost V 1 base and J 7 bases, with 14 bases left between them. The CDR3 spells CASSPQRSGVNSPLHF. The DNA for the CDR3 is TGTGCCAGCTCACCACAACGGTCAGGGGTCAATTCACCCCTCCACTTT.

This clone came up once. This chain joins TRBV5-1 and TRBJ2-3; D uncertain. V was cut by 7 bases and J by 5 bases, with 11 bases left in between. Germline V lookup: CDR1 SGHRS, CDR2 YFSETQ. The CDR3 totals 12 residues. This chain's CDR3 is CASGHSLDTQYF. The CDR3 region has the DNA TGCGCCAGCGGTCATAGCCTAGATACGCAGTATTTT.

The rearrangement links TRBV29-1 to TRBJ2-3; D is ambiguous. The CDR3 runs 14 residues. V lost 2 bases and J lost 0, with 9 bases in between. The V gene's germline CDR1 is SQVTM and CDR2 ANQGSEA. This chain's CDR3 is CSVERSSSTDTQYF. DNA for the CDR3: TGCAGCGTTGAAAGGAGCAGCAGCACAGATACGCAGTATTTT.

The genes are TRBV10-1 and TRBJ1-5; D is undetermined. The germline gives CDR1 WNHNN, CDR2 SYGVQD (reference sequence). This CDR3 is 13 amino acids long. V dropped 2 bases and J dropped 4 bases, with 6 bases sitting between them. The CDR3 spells CASSEIRNQPQHF. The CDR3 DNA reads TGCGCCAGCAGTGAGATCCGGAATCAGCCCCAGCATTTT.

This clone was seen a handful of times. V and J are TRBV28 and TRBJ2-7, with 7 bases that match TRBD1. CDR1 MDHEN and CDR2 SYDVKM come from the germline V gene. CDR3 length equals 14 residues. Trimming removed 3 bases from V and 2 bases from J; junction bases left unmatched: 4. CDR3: CASSFDRDPYEQYF. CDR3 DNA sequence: TGTGCCAGCAGTTTCGACAGGGACCCCTACGAGCAGTACTTC. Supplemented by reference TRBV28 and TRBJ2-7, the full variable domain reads DVKVTQSSRYLVKRTGEKVFLECVQDMDHENMFWYRQDPGLGLRLIYFSYDVKMKEKGDIPEGYSVSREKKERFSLILESASTNQTSMYLCASSFDRDPYEQYFGPGTRLTVT.

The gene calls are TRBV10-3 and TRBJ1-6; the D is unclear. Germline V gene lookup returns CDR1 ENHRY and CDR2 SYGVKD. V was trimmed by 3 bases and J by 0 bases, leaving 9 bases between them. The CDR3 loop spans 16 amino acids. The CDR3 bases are TGTGCCATCAGTGATCCAGAAAGCTCCTATAATTCACCCCTCCACTTT. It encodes CAISDPESSYNSPLHF.

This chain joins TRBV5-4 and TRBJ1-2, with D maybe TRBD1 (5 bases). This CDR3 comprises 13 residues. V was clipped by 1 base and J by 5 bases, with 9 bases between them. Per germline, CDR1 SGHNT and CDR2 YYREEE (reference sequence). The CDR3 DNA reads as TGTGCCAGCAGCTTGAGGGGTGGGTATGGCTACACCTTC. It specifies CASSLRGGYGYTF.

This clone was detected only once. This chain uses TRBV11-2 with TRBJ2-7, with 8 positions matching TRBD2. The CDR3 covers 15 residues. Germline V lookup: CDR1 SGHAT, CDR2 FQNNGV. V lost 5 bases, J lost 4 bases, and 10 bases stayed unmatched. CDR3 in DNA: TGTGCCAGCAGCCACGAGCGGGAGATAATATACGAGCAGTACTTC. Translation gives CASSHEREIIYEQYF.

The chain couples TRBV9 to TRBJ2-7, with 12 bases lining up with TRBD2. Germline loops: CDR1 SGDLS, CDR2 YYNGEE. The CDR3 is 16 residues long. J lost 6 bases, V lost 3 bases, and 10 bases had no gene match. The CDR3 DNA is TGTGCCAGCAGCGGACCCCCTAGCGGGAGGGCCTCCGAGCAGTACTTC. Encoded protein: CASSGPPSGRASEQYF.

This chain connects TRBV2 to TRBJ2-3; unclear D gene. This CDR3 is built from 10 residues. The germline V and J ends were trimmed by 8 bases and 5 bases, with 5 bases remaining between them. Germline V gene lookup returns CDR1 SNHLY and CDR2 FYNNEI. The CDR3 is CASEVDTQYF. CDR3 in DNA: TGTGCCAGCGAGGTAGATACGCAGTATTTT.

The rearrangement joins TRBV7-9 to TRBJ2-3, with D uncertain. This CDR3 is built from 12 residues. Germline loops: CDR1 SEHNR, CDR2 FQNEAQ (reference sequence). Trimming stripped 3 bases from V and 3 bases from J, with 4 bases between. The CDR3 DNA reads TGTGCCAGCAGCTTTAATACAGATACGCAGTATTTT. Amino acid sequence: CASSFNTDTQYF.

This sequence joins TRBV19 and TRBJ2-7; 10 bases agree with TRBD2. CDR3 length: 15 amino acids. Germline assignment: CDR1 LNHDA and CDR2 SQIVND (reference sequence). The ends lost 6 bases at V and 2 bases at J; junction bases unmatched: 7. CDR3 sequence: CASRLGLAVTYEQYF. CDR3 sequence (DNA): TGTGCCAGTAGACTAGGACTAGCGGTAACCTACGAGCAGTACTTC.

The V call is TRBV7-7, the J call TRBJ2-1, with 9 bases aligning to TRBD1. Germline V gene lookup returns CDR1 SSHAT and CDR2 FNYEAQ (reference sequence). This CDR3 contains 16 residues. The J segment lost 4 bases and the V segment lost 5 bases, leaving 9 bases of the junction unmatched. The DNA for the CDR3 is TGTGCCAGCAGCAAATCCGGGACAGGGCTTTACAATGAGCAGTTCTTC. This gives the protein CASSKSGTGLYNEQFF.

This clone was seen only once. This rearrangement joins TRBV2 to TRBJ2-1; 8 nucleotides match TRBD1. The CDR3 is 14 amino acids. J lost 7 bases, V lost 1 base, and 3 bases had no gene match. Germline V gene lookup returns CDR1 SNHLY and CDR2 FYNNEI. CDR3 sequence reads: CASSEGQGKNEQFF. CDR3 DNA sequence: TGTGCCAGCAGTGAAGGACAGGGGAAGAATGAGCAGTTCTTC.

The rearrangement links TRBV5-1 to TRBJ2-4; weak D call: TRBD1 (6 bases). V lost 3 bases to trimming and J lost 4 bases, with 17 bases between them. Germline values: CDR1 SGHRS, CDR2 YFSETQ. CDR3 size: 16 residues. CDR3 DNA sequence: TGCGCCAGCAGCTCAGAAAACAGGGACCATAAAAACATTCAGTACTTC. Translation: CASSSENRDHKNIQYF.